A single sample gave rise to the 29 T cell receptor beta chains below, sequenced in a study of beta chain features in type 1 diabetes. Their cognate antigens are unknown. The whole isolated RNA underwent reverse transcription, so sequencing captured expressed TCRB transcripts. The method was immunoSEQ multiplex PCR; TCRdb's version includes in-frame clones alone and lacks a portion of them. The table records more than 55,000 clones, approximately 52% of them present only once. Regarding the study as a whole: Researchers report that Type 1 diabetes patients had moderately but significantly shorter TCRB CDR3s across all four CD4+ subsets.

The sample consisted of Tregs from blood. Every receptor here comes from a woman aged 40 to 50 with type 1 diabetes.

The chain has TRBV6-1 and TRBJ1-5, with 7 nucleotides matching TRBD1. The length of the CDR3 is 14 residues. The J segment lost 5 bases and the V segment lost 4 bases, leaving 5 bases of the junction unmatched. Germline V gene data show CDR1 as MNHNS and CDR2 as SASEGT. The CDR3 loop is CASSGGQVYQPQHF. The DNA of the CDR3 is TGTGCCAGCAGTGGTGGACAGGTCTATCAGCCCCAGCATTTT.

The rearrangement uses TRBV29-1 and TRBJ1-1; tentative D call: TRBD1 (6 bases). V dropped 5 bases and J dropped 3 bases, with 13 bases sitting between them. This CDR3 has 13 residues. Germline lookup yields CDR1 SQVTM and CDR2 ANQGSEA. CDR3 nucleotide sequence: TGCAGCGTTCGGGGACATGATGACACTGAAGCTTTCTTT. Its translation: CSVRGHDDTEAFF.

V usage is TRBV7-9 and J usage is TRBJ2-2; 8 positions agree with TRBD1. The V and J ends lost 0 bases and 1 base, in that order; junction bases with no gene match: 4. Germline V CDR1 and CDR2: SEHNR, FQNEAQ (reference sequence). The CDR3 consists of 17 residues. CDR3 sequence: CASSLARTGWNTGELFF. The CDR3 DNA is TGTGCCAGCAGCTTAGCCCGGACAGGGTGGAACACCGGGGAGCTGTTTTTT.

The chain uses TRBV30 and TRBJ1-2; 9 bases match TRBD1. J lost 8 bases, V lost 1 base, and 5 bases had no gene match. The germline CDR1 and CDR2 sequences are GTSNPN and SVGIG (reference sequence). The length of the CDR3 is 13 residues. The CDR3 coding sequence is TGTGCCTGGAGTGCCGGGACAGGGAGCGGCTACACCTTC. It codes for CAWSAGTGSGYTF.

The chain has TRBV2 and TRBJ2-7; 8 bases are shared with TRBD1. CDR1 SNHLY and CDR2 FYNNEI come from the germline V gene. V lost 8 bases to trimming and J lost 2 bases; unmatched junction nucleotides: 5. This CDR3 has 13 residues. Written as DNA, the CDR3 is TGTGCCAGCCTCGGGACAGGAGCCTACGAGCAGTACTTC. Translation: CASLGTGAYEQYF.

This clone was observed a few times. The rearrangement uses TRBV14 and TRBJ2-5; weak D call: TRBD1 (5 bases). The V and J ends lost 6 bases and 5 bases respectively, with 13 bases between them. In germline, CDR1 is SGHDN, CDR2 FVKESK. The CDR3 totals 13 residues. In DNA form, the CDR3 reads TGTGCCAGCAGGGGGCCCGGCGCCGAGACCCAGTACTTC. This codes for CASRGPGAETQYF.

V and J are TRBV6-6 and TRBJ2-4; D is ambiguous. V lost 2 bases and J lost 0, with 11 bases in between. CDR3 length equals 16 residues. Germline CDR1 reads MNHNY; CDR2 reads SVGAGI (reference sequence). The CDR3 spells CASSYGLSLAKNIQYF. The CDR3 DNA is TGTGCCAGCAGTTACGGGCTTTCACTAGCCAAAAACATTCAGTACTTC.

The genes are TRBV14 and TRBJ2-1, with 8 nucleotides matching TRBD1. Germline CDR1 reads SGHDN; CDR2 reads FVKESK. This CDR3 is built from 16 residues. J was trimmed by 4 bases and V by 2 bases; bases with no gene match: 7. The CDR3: CASSQIAGGGYNEQFF. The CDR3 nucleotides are TGTGCCAGCAGCCAAATAGCAGGGGGCGGTTACAATGAGCAGTTCTTC.

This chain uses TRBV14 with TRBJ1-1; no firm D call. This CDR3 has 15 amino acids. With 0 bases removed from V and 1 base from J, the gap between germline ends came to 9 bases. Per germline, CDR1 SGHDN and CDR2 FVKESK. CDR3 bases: TGTGCCAGCAGCCAAGATCTTTCCAGGAACACTGAAGCTTTCTTT. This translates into CASSQDLSRNTEAFF. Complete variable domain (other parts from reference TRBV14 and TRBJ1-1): EAGVTQFPSHSVIEKGQTVTLRCDPISGHDNLYWYRRVMGKEIKFLLHFVKESKQDESGMPNNRFLAERTGGTYSTLKVQPAELEDSGVYFCASSQDLSRNTEAFFGQGTRLTVV.

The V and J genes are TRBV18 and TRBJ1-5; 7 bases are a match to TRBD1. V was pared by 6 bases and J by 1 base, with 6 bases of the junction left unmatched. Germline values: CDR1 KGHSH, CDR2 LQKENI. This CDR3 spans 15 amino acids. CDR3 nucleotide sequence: TGTGCCAGCTCCTCGACAGGGAGGAGCAATCAGCCCCAGCATTTT. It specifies CASSSTGRSNQPQHF.

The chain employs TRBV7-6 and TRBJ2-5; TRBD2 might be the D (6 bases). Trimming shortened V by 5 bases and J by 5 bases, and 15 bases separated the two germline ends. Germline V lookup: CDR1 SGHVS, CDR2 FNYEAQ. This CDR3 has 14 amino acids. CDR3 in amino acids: CASSLLAIGETQYF. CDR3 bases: TGTGCCAGCAGCCTCCTAGCGATCGGGGAGACCCAGTACTTC.

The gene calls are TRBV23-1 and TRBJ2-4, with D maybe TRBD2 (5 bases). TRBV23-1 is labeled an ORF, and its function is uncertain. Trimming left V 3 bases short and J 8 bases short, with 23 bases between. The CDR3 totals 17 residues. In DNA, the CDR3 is TGCGCCAGCAGTCACCCCCCGGAAGAGGGTGAGGGAGACATTCAGTACTTC. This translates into CASSHPPEEGEGDIQYF.

The CDR3 sequence: CASSLAQGARQPQHF. The CDR3 region has the DNA TGTGCCAGCAGCTTAGCACAGGGGGCTAGGCAGCCCCAGCATTTT. The chain joins TRBV7-3 to TRBJ1-5, with 9 bases identical to TRBD1. The germline gives CDR1 SGHTA, CDR2 FQGTGA. The CDR3 consists of 15 residues. The junction had 6 bases not matched to a gene; V was cut back by 2 bases and J by 7 bases. Together with reference TRBV7-3 and TRBJ1-5, the CDR3 gives the full variable domain: GAGVSQTPSNKVTEKGKYVELRCDPISGHTALYWYRQSLGQGPEFLIYFQGTGAADDSGLPNDRFFAVRPEGSVSTLKIQRTERGDSAVYLCASSLAQGARQPQHFGDGTRLSIL.

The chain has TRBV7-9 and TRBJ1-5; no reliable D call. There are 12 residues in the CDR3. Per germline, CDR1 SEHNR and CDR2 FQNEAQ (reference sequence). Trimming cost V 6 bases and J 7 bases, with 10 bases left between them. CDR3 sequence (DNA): TGTGCCAGCAGTCGTCCCGGGCAGCCCCAGCATTTT. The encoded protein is CASSRPGQPQHF.

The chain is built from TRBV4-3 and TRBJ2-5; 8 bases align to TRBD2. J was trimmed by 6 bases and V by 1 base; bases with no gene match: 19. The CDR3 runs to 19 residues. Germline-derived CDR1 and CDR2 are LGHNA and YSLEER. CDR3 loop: CASSQVSGGPSGGSKTQYF. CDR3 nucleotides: TGCGCCAGCAGCCAAGTTTCGGGGGGGCCGAGCGGGGGATCCAAGACCCAGTACTTC.

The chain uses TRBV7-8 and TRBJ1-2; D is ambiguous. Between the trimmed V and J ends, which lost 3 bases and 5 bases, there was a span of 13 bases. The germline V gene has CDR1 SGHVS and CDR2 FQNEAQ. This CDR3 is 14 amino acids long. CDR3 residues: CASSLELGLYGYTF. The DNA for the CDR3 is TGTGCCAGCAGCTTGGAGCTTGGCCTTTATGGCTACACCTTC.

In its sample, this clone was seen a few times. The CDR3, as DNA: TGTGCCAGCAGCTTGTACGGAGTCCACGAGCAGTACTTC. Protein: CASSLYGVHEQYF. V and J are TRBV5-4 and TRBJ2-7; no definite D call. Trimming took 1 base from V and 5 from J, leaving 10 bases between them. Germline loops: CDR1 SGHNT, CDR2 YYREEE (reference sequence). The CDR3 sequence is 13 residues long.

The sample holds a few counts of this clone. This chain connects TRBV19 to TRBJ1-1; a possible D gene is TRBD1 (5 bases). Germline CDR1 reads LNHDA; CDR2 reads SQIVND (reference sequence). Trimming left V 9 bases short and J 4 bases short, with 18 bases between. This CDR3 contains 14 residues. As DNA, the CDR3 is TGTGCCAGCCTCACGGGCGGGGCGAGCACTGAAGCTTTCTTT. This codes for CASLTGGASTEAFF.

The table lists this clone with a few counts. This CDR3 reads CSVTDSLNQPQHF. CDR3 coding DNA: TGCAGCGTTACGGACAGCCTTAATCAGCCCCAGCATTTT. This chain connects TRBV29-1 to TRBJ1-5, with D perhaps TRBD1 (6 bases). This CDR3 region has 13 residues. CDR1 and CDR2 from the germline V gene are SQVTM and ANQGSEA. V gave up 5 bases and J gave up 4 bases, with 12 bases separating them.

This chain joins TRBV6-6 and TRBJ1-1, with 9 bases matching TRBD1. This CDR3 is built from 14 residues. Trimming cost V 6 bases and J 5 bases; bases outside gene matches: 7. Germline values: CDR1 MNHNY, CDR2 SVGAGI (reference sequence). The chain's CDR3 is CASSRQGGETEAFF. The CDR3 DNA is TGTGCCAGCAGCCGACAGGGGGGGGAAACTGAAGCTTTCTTT.

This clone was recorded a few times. The CDR3 region has the DNA TGCGCCAGCAGCTTGGCGTTACCGGACATTCAGTACTTC. Its protein is CASSLALPDIQYF. The chain employs TRBV5-1 and TRBJ2-4; the D is unclear. The length of the CDR3 is 13 residues. The V and J ends lost 0 bases and 8 bases respectively, with 9 bases between them. The germline V gene encodes CDR1 SGHRS and CDR2 YFSETQ.

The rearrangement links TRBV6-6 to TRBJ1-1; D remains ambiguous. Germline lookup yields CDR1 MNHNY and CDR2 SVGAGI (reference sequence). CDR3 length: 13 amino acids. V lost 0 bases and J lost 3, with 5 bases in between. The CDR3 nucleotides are TGTGCCAGCAGTTACTCGCGGGACACTGAAGCTTTCTTT. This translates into CASSYSRDTEAFF.

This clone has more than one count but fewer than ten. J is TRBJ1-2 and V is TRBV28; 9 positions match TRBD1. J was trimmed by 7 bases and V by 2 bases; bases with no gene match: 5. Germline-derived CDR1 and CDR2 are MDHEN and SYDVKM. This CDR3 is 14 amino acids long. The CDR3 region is CASSLMGQGGGYTF. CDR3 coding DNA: TGTGCCAGCAGTTTAATGGGACAGGGTGGTGGCTACACCTTC.

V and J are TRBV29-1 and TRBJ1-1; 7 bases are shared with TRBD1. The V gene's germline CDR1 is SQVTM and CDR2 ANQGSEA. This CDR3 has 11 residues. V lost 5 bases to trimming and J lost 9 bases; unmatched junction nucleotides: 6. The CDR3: CSVPTGTQAFF. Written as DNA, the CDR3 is TGCAGCGTTCCGACAGGGACGCAAGCTTTCTTT.

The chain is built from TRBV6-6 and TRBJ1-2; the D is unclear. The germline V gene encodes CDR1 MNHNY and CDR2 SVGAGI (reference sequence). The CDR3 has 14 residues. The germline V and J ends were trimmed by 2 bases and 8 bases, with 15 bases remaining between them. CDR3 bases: TGTGCCAGCAGTTACCCGGATAAGCGTGGGGGCTACACCTTC. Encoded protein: CASSYPDKRGGYTF.

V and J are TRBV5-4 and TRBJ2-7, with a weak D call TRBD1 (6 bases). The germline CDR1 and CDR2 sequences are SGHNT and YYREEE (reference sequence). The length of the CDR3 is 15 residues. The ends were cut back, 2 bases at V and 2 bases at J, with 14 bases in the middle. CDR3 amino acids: CASSFGNRDTYEQYF. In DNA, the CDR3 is TGTGCCAGCAGCTTTGGGAACAGGGACACCTACGAGCAGTACTTC.

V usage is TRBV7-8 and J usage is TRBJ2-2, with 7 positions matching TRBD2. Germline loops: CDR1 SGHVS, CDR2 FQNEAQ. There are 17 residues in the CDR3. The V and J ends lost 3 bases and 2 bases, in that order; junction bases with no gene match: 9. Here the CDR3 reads CASSFSGGSLNTGELFF. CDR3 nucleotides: TGTGCCAGCAGCTTCTCAGGCGGGAGCCTTAACACCGGGGAGCTGTTTTTT.

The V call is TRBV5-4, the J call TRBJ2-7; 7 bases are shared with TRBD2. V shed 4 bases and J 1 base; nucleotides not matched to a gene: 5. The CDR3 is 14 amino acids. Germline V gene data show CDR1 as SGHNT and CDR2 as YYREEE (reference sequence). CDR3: CASSLGGGSYEQYF. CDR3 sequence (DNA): TGTGCCAGCAGCCTGGGGGGGGGTTCCTACGAGCAGTACTTC.

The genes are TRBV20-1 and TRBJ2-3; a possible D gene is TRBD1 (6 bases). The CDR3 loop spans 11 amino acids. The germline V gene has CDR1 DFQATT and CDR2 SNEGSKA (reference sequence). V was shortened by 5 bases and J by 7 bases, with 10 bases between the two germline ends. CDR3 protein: CSARQENTQYF. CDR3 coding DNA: TGCAGTGCTCGACAGGAGAATACGCAGTATTTT.